The 32 T cell receptor beta chains below come from one sample, sequenced in a study of CD4+ T cells in melanoma. This table comes from immunoSEQ multiplex PCR, and its TCRdb copy is limited to in-frame clones, with some not included. The sample holds some 19,000 clones, 78% seen once. Every receptor here comes from a human donor with melanoma.

The chain combines TRBV21-1 with TRBJ1-4. TRBV21-1 has pseudogene status. This CDR3 has 14 amino acids. In nucleotides, the CDR3 is TGTGCCAGCAGCAGCCTGAGAGCTAATGAAAAACTGTTTTTT. Encoded protein: CASSSLRANEKLFF.

The V call is TRBV18, the J call TRBJ1-5; a weak D match, TRBD1 (6 bases). The CDR3 covers 13 residues. Between the trimmed V and J ends, which lost 5 bases and 7 bases, there was a span of 12 bases. The germline V gene has CDR1 KGHSH and CDR2 LQKENI. The CDR3 reads CASSSGGGQPQHF. The CDR3, as DNA: TGTGCCAGCTCAAGCGGGGGCGGGCAGCCCCAGCATTTT.

V gene TRBV7-2 combines with J gene TRBJ2-1; D may be TRBD2 (5 bases). The CDR3 covers 16 residues. V was clipped by 1 base and J by 8 bases, with 18 bases between them. Looked up from germline, CDR1 is SGHTA and CDR2 is FQGNSA. The CDR3 is CASSLEAAKYVYEQFF. The CDR3 DNA sequence: TGTGCCAGCAGCTTAGAAGCGGCCAAGTATGTCTATGAGCAGTTCTTC.

This chain joins TRBV19 and TRBJ1-1; the D gene is possibly TRBD1 (5 bases). V was pared by 10 bases and J by 4 bases, with 10 bases between. Per germline, CDR1 LNHDA and CDR2 SQIVND (reference sequence). The CDR3 spans 11 residues. The CDR3, as DNA: TGTGCCACCCGGAGGGGCACTGAAGCTTTCTTT. This encodes CATRRGTEAFF.

The chain employs TRBV5-6 and TRBJ2-1, with TRBD1 matching over 7 bases. Germline CDR1 SGHDT, CDR2 YYEEEE. CDR3 length equals 13 residues. The junction had 2 bases not matched to a gene; V was cut back by 0 bases and J by 8 bases. CDR3 nucleotides: TGTGCCAGCAGCTTGGTAGGGGGCGATGAGCAGTTCTTC. Translation gives CASSLVGGDEQFF.

The rearrangement uses TRBV10-3 and TRBJ1-5; possible D gene TRBD1, 6 bases. The germline V gene encodes CDR1 ENHRY and CDR2 SYGVKD. This CDR3 comprises 15 residues. Trimming took off 0 bases at V and 4 bases at J, with 10 bases between the two ends. The CDR3, as DNA: TGTGCCATCAGTGAGTCGGTGGGGGCAAATCAGCCCCAGCATTTT. Translating it yields CAISESVGANQPQHF.

The genes are TRBV4-1 and TRBJ2-5, with D possibly TRBD1 on 6 matching bases. The CDR3 totals 17 residues. CDR1 and CDR2 (germline): MGHRA, YSYEKL. Trimming pared 2 bases from V and 3 bases from J, leaving 19 bases between. As DNA, the CDR3 is TGCGCCAGCAGCCAAAGGGTTTTCCGGGACACAGAAGAGACCCAGTACTTC. It encodes CASSQRVFRDTEETQYF.

This clone was found a few times. The chain has TRBV6-6 and TRBJ1-2; D gene unclear. Germline CDR1 is MNHNY and CDR2 is SVGAGI (reference sequence). V lost 7 bases and J 6 bases, leaving 12 bases between the germline ends. This CDR3 has 12 amino acids. The CDR3 sequence: CASKGGKHGYTF. The CDR3 region has the DNA TGTGCCAGCAAGGGAGGGAAGCATGGCTACACCTTC.

This rearrangement joins TRBV15 to TRBJ1-1, with 9 bases identical to TRBD1. The CDR3 runs to 14 residues. Germline V gives CDR1 LNHNV, CDR2 YYDKDF (reference sequence). With V trimmed by 2 bases and J by 7 bases, 5 bases remained unmatched. The CDR3 nucleotides are TGTGCCACCAGCAGATACAGGGGGCCAGGTGAAGCTTTCTTT. It specifies CATSRYRGPGEAFF.

The chain carries TRBV5-8 and TRBJ1-6, with D perhaps TRBD1 (6 bases). This CDR3 is built from 14 residues. Per the germline V gene, CDR1 is SGHTS and CDR2 is YDEGEE. V was pared by 8 bases and J by 7 bases, with 16 bases between. CDR3 region: CASYRAGWNSPLHF. The DNA for the CDR3 is TGTGCCAGTTACAGGGCGGGGTGGAATTCACCCCTCCACTTT.

The chain is built from TRBV7-9 and TRBJ2-3; 7 bases map to TRBD2. The germline CDR1 and CDR2 sequences are SEHNR and FQNEAQ (reference sequence). V trimming: 4 bases; J trimming: 9 bases; junction bases outside the gene matches: 4. The CDR3 loop spans 12 amino acids. Here the CDR3 DNA reads TGTGCCAGCAGCTATACTAGCGAAACGCAGTATTTT. Amino acid sequence: CASSYTSETQYF.

The chain recombines TRBV11-3 with TRBJ2-3; D is perhaps TRBD2 (6 bases). The CDR3 extends over 17 amino acids. With 1 base removed from V and 1 base from J, the gap between germline ends came to 15 bases. Germline V gene lookup returns CDR1 SGHNT and CDR2 YENEEA. The CDR3 region has the DNA TGTGCCAGCAGCTTAGGAGGTGCGGGGCCCCGCACAGATACGCAGTATTTT. This encodes CASSLGGAGPRTDTQYF.

V is TRBV5-6 and J is TRBJ1-5; no clear D. With 1 base removed from V and 5 bases from J, the gap between germline ends came to 4 bases. Germline-derived CDR1 and CDR2 are SGHDT and YYEEEE. CDR3 length equals 12 residues. CDR3 residues: CASSLRDQPQHF. For the CDR3, the DNA is TGTGCCAGCAGCTTGAGGGATCAGCCCCAGCATTTT. The complete variable domain, with remaining parts taken from reference TRBV5-6 and TRBJ1-5, reads DAGVTQSPTHLIKTRGQQVTLRCSPKSGHDTVSWYQQALGQGPQFIFQYYEEEERQRGNFPDRFSGHQFPNYSSELNVNALLLGDSALYLCASSLRDQPQHFGDGTRLSIL.

This clone came up once. The chain is built from TRBV2 and TRBJ2-7; no reliable D call. Trimming stripped 4 bases from V and 7 bases from J, with 20 bases between. The CDR3 sequence is 15 residues long. Germline CDR1 SNHLY, CDR2 FYNNEI. The CDR3 here is CASSGDIGPSEEQYF. The CDR3 nucleotides read TGTGCCAGCAGTGGAGACATCGGGCCCTCGGAAGAGCAGTACTTC.

The chain links TRBV5-5 to TRBJ1-2; 7 bases line up with TRBD1. V dropped 4 bases and J dropped 4; count of bases not matched to a gene: 10. CDR1 SGHKS and CDR2 YYEKEE come from the germline V gene (reference sequence). The CDR3 has 15 residues. CDR3 nucleotides: TGTGCCAGCAGCCCCGGGACAGTCTCGGGCTATGGCTACACCTTC. It yields the protein CASSPGTVSGYGYTF.

The V call is TRBV7-6, the J call TRBJ2-3; TRBD2 might be the D (5 bases). V dropped 4 bases and J dropped 6 bases, with 11 bases sitting between them. This CDR3 is 13 amino acids long. CDR1 and CDR2 from the germline V gene are SGHVS and FNYEAQ. This CDR3 is CASSSNEGDTQYF. Written as DNA, the CDR3 is TGTGCCAGCAGCTCCAATGAGGGCGATACGCAGTATTTT.

The J gene is TRBJ1-3, the V gene TRBV12-5, with D perhaps matching TRBD1 (5 bases). V shed 8 bases and J shed 11 bases, with 16 bases lying between them. The CDR3 consists of 12 residues. Germline V lookup: CDR1 LGHNT, CDR2 FRNRAP. CDR3 residues: CASRGDGWAIYF. In DNA, the CDR3 is TGTGCTAGTCGAGGGGATGGGTGGGCCATATATTTT.

The rearrangement uses TRBV13 and TRBJ2-1; D is tentatively TRBD1 or TRBD2 (5 bases each). Germline loops: CDR1 PRHDT, CDR2 FYEKMQ (reference sequence). V lost 3 bases to trimming and J lost 8 bases, with 11 bases between them. CDR3 length equals 13 residues. The CDR3, as DNA: TGTGCCAGCAGCTTGAGAGGGGCCCATGAGCAGTTCTTC. Encoded protein: CASSLRGAHEQFF.

The genes are TRBV18 and TRBJ1-3, with no clear D. Trimming shortened V by 1 base and J by 8 bases, and 15 bases separated the two germline ends. Germline values: CDR1 KGHSH, CDR2 LQKENI. The CDR3 sequence is 15 residues long. The CDR3 protein is CASSPLTISRDTIYF. As DNA, the CDR3 is TGTGCCAGCTCACCACTGACCATTAGCCGGGACACCATATATTTT.

The V call is TRBV7-3, the J call TRBJ2-3; TRBD2 matches at 11 bases. Germline trimming cut 4 bases from V and 2 bases from J; bases unmatched to any gene: 5. CDR1 and CDR2 (germline): SGHTA, FQGTGA. This CDR3 region has 16 residues. CDR3 DNA: TGTGCCAGCAGCTCACTAGCGGGGGTTACCACAGATACGCAGTATTTT. This codes for CASSSLAGVTTDTQYF. Full variable domain (remainder filled in from reference TRBV7-3 and TRBJ2-3): GAGVSQTPSNKVTEKGKYVELRCDPISGHTALYWYRQSLGQGPEFLIYFQGTGAADDSGLPNDRFFAVRPEGSVSTLKIQRTERGDSAVYLCASSSLAGVTTDTQYFGPGTRLTVL.

By its share, this clone is medium-sized. V usage is TRBV5-5 and J usage is TRBJ1-2; no clear D. Deletions cut 2 bases from V and 8 bases from J, with 16 bases between. The CDR3 loop spans 14 amino acids. Looked up from germline, CDR1 is SGHKS and CDR2 is YYEKEE (reference sequence). CDR3 region: CASSFDPVSSGYTF. CDR3 DNA: TGTGCCAGCAGCTTTGATCCGGTTTCGAGCGGCTACACCTTC. Combining the CDR3 with reference TRBV5-5 and TRBJ1-2 gives the whole variable domain DAGVTQSPTHLIKTRGQQVTLRCSPISGHKSVSWYQQVLGQGPQFIFQYYEKEERGRGNFPDRFSARQFPNYSSELNVNALLLGDSALYLCASSFDPVSSGYTFGSGTRLTVV.

V is TRBV7-3 and J is TRBJ2-5, with 9 positions matching TRBD2. CDR1 and CDR2 (germline): SGHTA, FQGTGA. V trimming: 2 bases; J trimming: 2 bases; junction bases outside the gene matches: 12. There are 18 residues in the CDR3. CDR3 DNA: TGTGCCAGCAGCTTAGGTCCGGCGGGAGGGGGGGGTCAAGAGACCCAGTACTTC. Its protein is CASSLGPAGGGGQETQYF.

The table lists this clone with a few counts. The chain links TRBV6-6 to TRBJ2-7, with D maybe TRBD1 (5 bases). Trimming stripped 2 bases from V and 5 bases from J, with 13 bases between. In germline, CDR1 is MNHNY, CDR2 SVGAGI (reference sequence). The length of the CDR3 is 14 residues. CDR3 in DNA: TGTGCCAGCAGTTACCGGCAGGGTATCAACGAGCAGTACTTC. This sequence encodes CASSYRQGINEQYF.

The J gene is TRBJ1-2, the V gene TRBV7-4, with a weak D call TRBD1 (5 bases). Trimming left V 3 bases short and J 4 bases short, with 21 bases between. The germline V gene has CDR1 SGHVT and CDR2 SQSDAQ. The CDR3 runs to 17 residues. CDR3 DNA: TGTGCCAGCAGCTTTCCTCACCGGGACGCTATTGGCTATGGCTACACCTTC. This codes for CASSFPHRDAIGYGYTF.

The chain recombines TRBV30 with TRBJ1-3; D is possibly TRBD1 (6 bases). Trimming pared 0 bases from V and 8 bases from J, leaving 17 bases between. In germline, CDR1 is GTSNPN, CDR2 SVGIG (reference sequence). CDR3 length: 15 amino acids. CDR3 bases: TGTGCCTGGAGTGTACAACGGACAGCCGCGGACACCATATATTTT. Residues: CAWSVQRTAADTIYF.

The chain combines TRBV11-3 with TRBJ2-7, with 7 bases lining up with TRBD1. With V trimmed by 5 bases and J by 3 bases, 7 bases remained unmatched. From germline, CDR1 is SGHNT and CDR2 YENEEA. The CDR3 is made up of 14 amino acids. This CDR3 reads CASSPDRDDYEQYF. The CDR3, as DNA: TGTGCCAGCAGCCCCGACAGGGACGACTACGAGCAGTACTTC. Combining the CDR3 with reference TRBV11-3 and TRBJ2-7 gives the whole variable domain EAGVVQSPRYKIIEKKQPVAFWCNPISGHNTLYWYLQNLGQGPELLIRYENEEAVDDSQLPKDRFSAERLKGVDSTLKIQPAELGDSAVYLCASSPDRDDYEQYFGPGTRLTVT.

The rearrangement uses TRBV7-9 and TRBJ1-2, with TRBD1 as a possible D gene (5 bases). Germline values: CDR1 SEHNR, CDR2 FQNEAQ (reference sequence). Trimming left V 5 bases short and J 5 bases short, with 15 bases between. The CDR3 runs 14 residues. CDR3 sequence (DNA): TGTGCCAGCAGCCCCCCCGCCAGGGAGTATGGCTACACCTTC. Encoded protein: CASSPPAREYGYTF.

V gene TRBV28 combines with J gene TRBJ1-4; D gene unclear. The CDR3 runs 14 residues. Looked up from germline, CDR1 is MDHEN and CDR2 is SYDVKM. With 11 bases removed from V and 0 bases from J, the gap between germline ends came to 13 bases. The CDR3 region is CAAADGTTNEKLFF. CDR3 nucleotide sequence: TGTGCCGCTGCTGACGGAACAACTAATGAAAAACTGTTTTTT.

The CDR3 loop reads CASSPMGQGPGNEQFF. The CDR3 bases are TGTGCCAGCTCACCGATGGGACAGGGGCCTGGCAATGAGCAGTTCTTC. The chain employs TRBV18 and TRBJ2-1, with 10 bases lining up with TRBD1. This CDR3 has 16 amino acids. The trim removed 3 bases at V and 6 bases at J, leaving 8 bases unmatched. Germline CDR1 reads KGHSH; CDR2 reads LQKENI. Variable domain in full (rest from reference TRBV18 and TRBJ2-1): NAGVMQNPRHLVRRRGQEARLRCSPMKGHSHVYWYRQLPEEGLKFMVYLQKENIIDESGMPKERFSAEFPKEGPSILRIQQVVRGDSAAYFCASSPMGQGPGNEQFFGPGTRLTVL.

The sample holds a few counts of this clone. This chain connects TRBV4-2 to TRBJ1-1; possibly TRBD1 for D (5 bases). Trimming removed 4 bases at V and 11 bases at J, with 20 bases between. CDR1 and CDR2 from the germline V gene are LGHNA and YNFKEQ. CDR3 length equals 14 residues. In DNA, the CDR3 is TGTGCCAGCAGCCTCCAGATTGGTGGAGGGGAGGCTTTCTTT. It encodes CASSLQIGGGEAFF.

The chain couples TRBV2 to TRBJ2-1; weak D call: TRBD2 (6 bases). The CDR3 sequence is 16 residues long. V lost 4 bases and J lost 6, with 19 bases in between. Germline CDR1 and CDR2: SNHLY and FYNNEI. The chain's CDR3 is CASSGEGTGGRNEQFF. The CDR3 DNA is TGTGCCAGCAGTGGCGAAGGGACTGGCGGGCGCAATGAGCAGTTCTTC.

This clone appeared a few times. The V gene is TRBV9, the J gene TRBJ2-7; 8 positions agree with TRBD2. Germline CDR1 and CDR2: SGDLS and YYNGEE. V was clipped by 4 bases and J by 3 bases; unmatched bases: 21. The CDR3 consists of 19 residues. CDR3 DNA sequence: TGTGCCAGCAGCTCCCACTCCTGGACTAGCACCCTTATCGGCTACGAGCAGTACTTC. This encodes CASSSHSWTSTLIGYEQYF.